The 11 T cell receptor beta chains below come from one sample, sequenced in a study of blood T cell repertoires in COVID-19. Generated by immunoSEQ multiplex PCR, the TCRdb table keeps only in-frame clones and is missing some. Of a few hundred thousand clones detected, 88% appear once; the ten largest clones hold approximately 6.6%. Sequenced: peripheral blood. These receptors were obtained from a woman aged 25 to 39 who had recovered from COVID-19.

V is TRBV12-3 or TRBV12-4 and J is TRBJ1-2; weak D call: TRBD1 (6 bases). The V end was cut by 3 bases, the J end by 8 bases, with 10 bases between. The CDR3 length is 12 residues. CDR3 sequence reads: CASSFVRGGYTF. The CDR3 nucleotides read TGTGCCAGCAGTTTTGTCAGGGGCGGCTACACCTTC.

With respect to this clone: Other nucleotide sequences from this sample produce the same CDR3. The CDR3 DNA reads as TGTGCCAGCAGCTTAACTAGCGGGGGACCGAGCTCCTACGAGCAGTACTTC. As protein: CASSLTSGGPSSYEQYF. The chain couples TRBV7-8 to TRBJ2-7, with 11 nucleotides matching TRBD2. The germline gives CDR1 SGHVS, CDR2 FQNEAQ. This CDR3 contains 17 residues. J was trimmed by 0 bases and V by 2 bases; bases with no gene match: 6.

The rearrangement links TRBV2 to TRBJ2-3, with TRBD1 as a possible D gene (6 bases). The V end was cut by 6 bases, the J end by 3 bases, with 13 bases between. CDR3 size: 14 residues. Germline values: CDR1 SNHLY, CDR2 FYNNEI. The CDR3 sequence is CASSYLTGTDTQYF. DNA for the CDR3: TGTGCCAGCAGCTATCTGACAGGTACAGATACGCAGTATTTT. Variable domain in full (rest from reference TRBV2 and TRBJ2-3): EPEVTQTPSHQVTQMGQEVILRCVPISNHLYFYWYRQILGQKVEFLVSFYNNEISEKSEIFDDQFSVERPDGSNFTLKIRSTKLEDSAMYFCASSYLTGTDTQYFGPGTRLTVL.

The sample holds one count of this clone. CDR3: CASSYSTGGKPYEQYF. In nucleotides, the CDR3 is TGTGCCAGCAGTTACTCGACAGGGGGCAAACCTTACGAGCAGTACTTC. The V and J genes are TRBV6-5 and TRBJ2-7, with 10 bases lining up with TRBD1. V trimming: 0 bases; J trimming: 4 bases; junction bases outside the gene matches: 6. Germline values: CDR1 MNHEY, CDR2 SVGAGI. CDR3 length: 16 amino acids.

This clone came up once. The chain has TRBV3-1 (or the pseudogene TRBV3-2) and TRBJ2-5; TRBD2 aligns across 8 bases. This CDR3 has 14 residues. Per the germline V gene, CDR1 is LGHDT and CDR2 is YNNKEL (reference sequence). Germline trimming cut 1 base from V and 3 bases from J; bases unmatched to any gene: 1. This CDR3 reads CASSQGGLEETQYF. The DNA for the CDR3 is TGTGCCAGCAGCCAAGGGGGACTAGAAGAGACCCAGTACTTC.

The V gene is TRBV5-4, the J gene TRBJ1-4; 8 bases map to TRBD1. With 1 base clipped from V and 10 bases from J, the junction kept 12 bases outside the gene matches. CDR1 is SGHNT and CDR2 is YYREEE in the germline V gene (reference sequence). The CDR3 is made up of 16 amino acids. The CDR3 is CASSLNTGQDLGKLFF. In DNA, the CDR3 is TGTGCCAGCAGCTTGAATACGGGACAGGATCTTGGAAAACTGTTTTTT.

The genes are TRBV5-1 and TRBJ2-1, with 10 positions matching TRBD2. CDR1 and CDR2 (germline): SGHRS, YFSETQ. The CDR3 spans 16 residues. V gave up 0 bases and J gave up 8 bases; unmatched junction bases: 8. CDR3 in amino acids: CASSLASGGAGDEQFF. CDR3 DNA sequence: TGCGCCAGCAGCTTGGCGAGCGGGGGGGCCGGGGATGAGCAGTTCTTC.

Here the CDR3 DNA reads TGTGCCAGCAGCCCACAGGGGACAGGGGGCAGGTTTACTGAAGCTTTCTTT. Encoded protein: CASSPQGTGGRFTEAFF. This chain joins TRBV9 and TRBJ1-1, with TRBD1 matching 12 bases. Trimming removed 4 bases from V and 5 bases from J; junction bases left unmatched: 12. The germline V gene encodes CDR1 SGDLS and CDR2 YYNGEE. CDR3 size: 17 residues.

The chain links TRBV6-1 to TRBJ2-1, with 10 bases aligning to TRBD2. J lost 8 bases, V lost 3 bases, and 7 bases had no gene match. This CDR3 is 15 amino acids long. Germline V lookup: CDR1 MNHNS, CDR2 SASEGT. CDR3 nucleotides: TGTGCCAGCAGTGATTCTAGCGGGGGCGGGGATGAGCAGTTCTTC. It codes for CASSDSSGGGDEQFF.

This rearrangement joins TRBV2 to TRBJ1-2, with TRBD1 identical over 10 bases. The V gene end was trimmed by 5 bases and the J gene end by 8 bases; junction bases not matched to a gene: 5. CDR1 is SNHLY and CDR2 is FYNNEI in the germline V gene. The CDR3 contains 13 residues. CDR3 bases: TGTGCCAGCAGTAGGACAGGGGGTGCGGGCTACACCTTC. Protein product: CASSRTGGAGYTF.

Comments on this clone: Mismatch with germline at one junction end may stem from a read error. V and J are TRBV19 and TRBJ1-2; D remains ambiguous. CDR3 length: 12 amino acids. Germline V lookup: CDR1 LNHDA, CDR2 SQIVND (reference sequence). The CDR3 DNA reads as TGTGCCAATAGTATCGGGGTCTATGGCTACACCTTC. It codes for CANSIGVYGYTF.